The rows below give T cell receptor beta chains drawn from one sample of a study of T cell responses to AZD1222 COVID-19 vaccine. TCRdb's table, derived via immunoSEQ multiplex PCR, lists solely in-frame clones and lacks some. The data contain 95,000 to 120,000 clones, about 86% of them singletons. The sample consisted of peripheral blood, taken on day 0 of AZD1222 vaccination. The receptors shown here come from an adult in good health. Each CDR3 is given with its conserved first and last residue. A D gene is named only where the DNA matches it firmly. Rows may omit the clone size; those that give it use once, few, many or a size class.

>TRBV13|TRBJ2-3|NA|TRBD1
TGTGCCAGCAGCCCTGGGGGGACAGGAGCCACAGATACGCAGTATTTT
CASSPGGTGATDTQYF
>TRBV2|TRBJ2-2|once|NA
TGTGCCACCCAGGGGGAGGGCTCCGGGGAGCTGTTTTTT
CATQGEGSGELFF
>TRBV19|TRBJ2-2|few|TRBD2
TGTGCCAGTACGCGGGGGGGTCGTATCACCGGGGAGCTGTTTTTT
CASTRGGRITGELFF
>TRBV6-2/TRBV6-3|TRBJ2-3|NA|NA
TGTGCCAGCACCCCCGCATGGGTTGGTCTAGCAAAAGATACGCAGTATTTT
CASTPAWVGLAKDTQYF
>TRBV12-3/TRBV12-4|TRBJ2-7|NA|NA
TGTGCCAGCAGTTTAAGGTGGGGAAACGAGCAGTACTTC
CASSLRWGNEQYF
>TRBV18|TRBJ1-1|NA|TRBD1
TGTGCCAGCTCATCTAGACAGGGCGTGGCTTTCTTT
CASSSRQGVAFF
>TRBV6-5|TRBJ1-2|NA|NA
TGTGCCAGCTTAGGACTCAACTCGGCGCCCTATGGCTACACCTTC
CASLGLNSAPYGYTF
>TRBV2|TRBJ1-4|few|NA
TGTGCCAGCAGTGAAGGTTTGGCAGGGCTAGCAGAACTGTTTTTT
CASSEGLAGLAELFF
>TRBV5-4|TRBJ2-5|NA|NA
TGTGCCAGCAGCTTGGGGGACCGCCGAGAACTGGAGACCCAGTACTTC
CASSLGDRRELETQYF
>TRBV11-2|TRBJ1-2|NA|NA
TGTGCCAGCAGCTTAGATCACGAGGGTGACTATGGCTACACCTTC
CASSLDHEGDYGYTF
>TRBV6-1|TRBJ2-3|NA|TRBD2
TGTGCCAGCAGTGAAGCCTCTGGCGGGGGGGCAGATACGCAGTATTTT
CASSEASGGGADTQYF
>TRBV28|TRBJ2-1|NA|NA
TGTGCCAGCAGTTTGGGAGCGGCAGTCTCCTACAATGAGCAGTTCTTC
CASSLGAAVSYNEQFF
>TRBV5-6|TRBJ1-4|few|NA
TGTGCCAGCACCCGGACGGCGAATGAAAAACTGTTTTTT
CASTRTANEKLFF
>TRBV10-3|TRBJ1-2|once|NA
TGTGCCATCCACCCCGGTGGTCGTCAAGGCTACACCTTC
CAIHPGGRQGYTF
>TRBV7-9|TRBJ1-6|once|NA
TGTGCCAGCAGCTTGGGAAGTCGGGAATTATATAATTCACCCCTCCACTTT
CASSLGSRELYNSPLHF
>TRBV6-4|TRBJ1-5|NA|NA
TGTGCCAGCAGTGCACTGGTTAATCAGCCCCAGCATTTT
CASSALVNQPQHF
>TRBV6-5|TRBJ1-2|NA|NA
TGTGCCAGCAGCGTACAAGGGGGGTATGGCTACACCTTC
CASSVQGGYGYTF
>TRBV18|TRBJ2-7|NA|NA
TGTGCCAGCTCACCCCGTCTAGACGAGCAGTACTTC
CASSPRLDEQYF
>TRBV7-9|TRBJ1-2|NA|TRBD1
TGTGCCAGCAGCCCACAGGGGTATGGCTACACCTTC
CASSPQGYGYTF
>TRBV6-6|TRBJ1-3|NA|NA
TGTGCCAGCAGGCTCATTGAGGATGGAAACACCATATATTTT
CASRLIEDGNTIYF
>TRBV28|TRBJ1-1|few|NA
TGTGCCAGCACCTATCCACCCCGTGCTGAAGCTTTCTTT
CASTYPPRAEAFF
>TRBV2|TRBJ1-4|NA|TRBD1
TGTGCCAGCGTGGGACAGATTGCAACTAATGAAAAACTGTTTTTT
CASVGQIATNEKLFF
>TRBV20-1|TRBJ2-1|few|NA
TGCAGTGCTAGTGAAGGCGCAAGGGATGAGCAGTTCTTC
CSASEGARDEQFF
>TRBV6-5|TRBJ2-1|NA|TRBD1
TGTGCCAGCAGGACAGGGGTCGGCTCCTACAATGAGCAGTTCTTC
CASRTGVGSYNEQFF
>TRBV6-5|TRBJ1-5|few|NA
TGTGCCAGCAGTTCTCAGTCCGGATATCAGCCCCAGCATTTT
CASSSQSGYQPQHF
>TRBV7-3|TRBJ2-7|NA|NA
TGTGCCAGCTCCGGGGGGCCCTCCTACGAGCAGTACTTC
CASSGGPSYEQYF
>TRBV11-2|TRBJ2-7|NA|TRBD1
TGTGCCAGCAGCTGGGACAGGGGGGTCGGCGAGCAGTACTTC
CASSWDRGVGEQYF
>TRBV7-9|TRBJ2-7|NA|NA
TGTGCCAGCAGCTTAGCGGGTGGGACAACCTACGAGCAGTACTTC
CASSLAGGTTYEQYF
>TRBV6-5|TRBJ2-1|NA|NA
TGTGCCAGCAGTTTTCCGGGCGATGAGCAGTTCTTC
CASSFPGDEQFF
>TRBV14|TRBJ2-1|NA|NA
TGTGCCAGCAGCCAAGGGACATCTTACAATGAGCAGTTCTTC
CASSQGTSYNEQFF
>TRBV19|TRBJ2-7|NA|NA
TGTGCCAGTAGTATCGGGGACACAGCGATCTACGAGCAGTACTTC
CASSIGDTAIYEQYF
>TRBV15|TRBJ1-6|NA|NA
TGTGCCACCAGCAGAGGTGGGGGGGATAATTCACCCCTCCACTTT
CATSRGGGDNSPLHF
>TRBV2|TRBJ1-5|NA|NA
TGTGCCAGCAACCCCCCTGGGGCGGGCGTGCAGCCCCAGCATTTT
CASNPPGAGVQPQHF
>TRBV27|TRBJ2-1|once|TRBD2
TGTGCCAGCAGCTGGAGCGGGAGCTCCTACAATGAGCAGTTCTTC
CASSWSGSSYNEQFF
>TRBV4-1|TRBJ1-4|NA|TRBD1
TGCGCCAGCAGCCCCGGGAGGGGACAGGGTGGCGAAAAACTGTTTTTT
CASSPGRGQGGEKLFF
>TRBV2|TRBJ1-5|NA|TRBD1
TGTGCCAGCAGTGCGGGGACAGCGAATCAGCCCCAGCATTTT
CASSAGTANQPQHF
>TRBV27|TRBJ1-1|NA|NA
TGTGCCAGCAGTTTAATTAGCGGGTCTTGGACTGAAGCTTTCTTT
CASSLISGSWTEAFF